The source of this T cell receptor beta chain is a study of T cells in Graves' hyperthyroidism and ophthalmopathy. Researchers amplified the TCR beta CDR3 regions from RNA transcripts. Researchers ran a first-round RT-PCR on the TCR CDR3 using the HTBI primer set. TCRdb reprocessed the multiplex PCR reads via MiXCR and lists one record per CDR3 protein. The sample lists about 610,000 distinct CDR3 sequences, about 14% occurring once. CDR3 size: 15 residues. The V gene end was trimmed by 6 bases and the J gene end by 6 bases; junction bases not matched to a gene: 10. The sequenced sample was blood. The TCR sequence derives from a woman between 40 and 50 years old with Graves' ophthalmopathy. The chain recombines TRBV12-3 or TRBV12-4 with TRBJ2-7, with 11 nucleotides matching TRBD1. In nucleotides, the CDR3 is TGTGCCAGCAGCCCCAATTCCGGGACAGGGGGCGAGCAGTACTTC. Translation: CASSPNSGTGGEQYF.